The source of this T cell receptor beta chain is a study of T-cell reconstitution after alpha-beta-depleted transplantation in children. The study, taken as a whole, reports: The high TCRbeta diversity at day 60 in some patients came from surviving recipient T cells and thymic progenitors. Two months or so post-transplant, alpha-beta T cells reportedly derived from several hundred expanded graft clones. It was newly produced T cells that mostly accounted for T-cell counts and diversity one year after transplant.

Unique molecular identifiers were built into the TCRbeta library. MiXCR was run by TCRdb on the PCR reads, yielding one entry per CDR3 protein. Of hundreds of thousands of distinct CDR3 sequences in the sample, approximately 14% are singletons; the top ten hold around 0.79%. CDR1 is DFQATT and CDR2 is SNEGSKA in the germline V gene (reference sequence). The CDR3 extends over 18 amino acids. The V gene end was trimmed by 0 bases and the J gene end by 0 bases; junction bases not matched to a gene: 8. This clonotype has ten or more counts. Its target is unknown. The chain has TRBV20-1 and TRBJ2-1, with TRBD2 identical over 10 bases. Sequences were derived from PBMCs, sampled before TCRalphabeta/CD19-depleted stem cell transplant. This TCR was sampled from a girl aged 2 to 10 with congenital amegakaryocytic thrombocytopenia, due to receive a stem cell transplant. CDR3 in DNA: TGCAGTGCTAGAGACCCAGCGGGAGGGGGGCGCTCCTACAATGAGCAGTTCTTC. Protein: CSARDPAGGGRSYNEQFF.